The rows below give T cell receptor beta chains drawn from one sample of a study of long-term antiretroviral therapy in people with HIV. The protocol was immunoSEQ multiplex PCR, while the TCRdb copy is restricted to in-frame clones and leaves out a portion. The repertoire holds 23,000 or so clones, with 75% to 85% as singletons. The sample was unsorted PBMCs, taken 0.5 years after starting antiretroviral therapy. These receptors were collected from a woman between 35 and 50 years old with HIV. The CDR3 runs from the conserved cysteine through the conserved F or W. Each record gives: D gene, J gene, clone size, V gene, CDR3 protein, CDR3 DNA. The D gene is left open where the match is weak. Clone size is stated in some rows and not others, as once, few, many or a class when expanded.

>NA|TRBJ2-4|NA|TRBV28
CASTSPENIQYF
TGTGCCAGCACCAGCCCGGAAAACATTCAGTACTTC
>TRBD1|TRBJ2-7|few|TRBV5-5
CASSFTGDEQYF
TGTGCCAGCAGCTTTACAGGGGACGAGCAGTACTTC
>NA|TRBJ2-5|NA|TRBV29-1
CSVGETQYF
TGCAGCGTTGGAGAGACCCAGTACTTC
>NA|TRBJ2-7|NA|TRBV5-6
CASTKVNSYEQYF
TGTGCCAGCACGAAGGTGAACTCCTACGAGCAGTACTTC
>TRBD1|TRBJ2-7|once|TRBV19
CASSSNRGRGYEQYF
TGTGCCAGTAGCTCCAACAGGGGGCGCGGCTACGAGCAGTACTTC
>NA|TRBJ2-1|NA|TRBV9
CASSVGPDPTSNEQFF
TGTGCCAGCAGCGTAGGTCCGGATCCGACTAGCAATGAGCAGTTCTTC
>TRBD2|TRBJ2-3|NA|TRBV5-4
CASSLYLGGDTQYF
TGTGCCAGCAGCCTGTACTTGGGGGGGGATACGCAGTATTTT
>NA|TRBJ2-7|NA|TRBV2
CASSLDARYEQYF
TGTGCCAGCAGCCTGGACGCACGCTACGAGCAGTACTTC
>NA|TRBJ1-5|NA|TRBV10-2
CASSEATRLQHF
TGCGCCAGCAGTGAGGCGACACGTCTCCAGCATTTT
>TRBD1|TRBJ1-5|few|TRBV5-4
CASRLTGDGNQPQHF
TGTGCCAGCAGACTTACAGGGGATGGCAATCAGCCCCAGCATTTT
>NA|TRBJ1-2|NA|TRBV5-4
CASSLDPAPANYGYTF
TGTGCCAGCAGCTTGGACCCTGCCCCAGCTAACTATGGCTACACCTTC
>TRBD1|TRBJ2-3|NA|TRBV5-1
CASRTGTDTDTQYF
TGCGCCAGCCGAACCGGGACAGACACAGATACGCAGTATTTT
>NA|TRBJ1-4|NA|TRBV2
CASSRTATNEKLFF
TGTGCCAGCAGCCGGACAGCAACTAATGAAAAACTGTTTTTT
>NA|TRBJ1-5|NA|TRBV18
CASSPQGNQPQHF
TGTGCCAGCTCGCCTCAGGGGAACCAGCCCCAGCATTTT
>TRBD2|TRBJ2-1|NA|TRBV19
CASSRAGGSYNEQFF
TGTGCCAGTAGTCGGGCGGGGGGTTCCTACAATGAGCAGTTCTTC
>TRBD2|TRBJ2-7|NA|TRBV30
CAGGPGGPYEQYF
TGTGCCGGAGGGCCGGGGGGGCCTTACGAGCAGTACTTC